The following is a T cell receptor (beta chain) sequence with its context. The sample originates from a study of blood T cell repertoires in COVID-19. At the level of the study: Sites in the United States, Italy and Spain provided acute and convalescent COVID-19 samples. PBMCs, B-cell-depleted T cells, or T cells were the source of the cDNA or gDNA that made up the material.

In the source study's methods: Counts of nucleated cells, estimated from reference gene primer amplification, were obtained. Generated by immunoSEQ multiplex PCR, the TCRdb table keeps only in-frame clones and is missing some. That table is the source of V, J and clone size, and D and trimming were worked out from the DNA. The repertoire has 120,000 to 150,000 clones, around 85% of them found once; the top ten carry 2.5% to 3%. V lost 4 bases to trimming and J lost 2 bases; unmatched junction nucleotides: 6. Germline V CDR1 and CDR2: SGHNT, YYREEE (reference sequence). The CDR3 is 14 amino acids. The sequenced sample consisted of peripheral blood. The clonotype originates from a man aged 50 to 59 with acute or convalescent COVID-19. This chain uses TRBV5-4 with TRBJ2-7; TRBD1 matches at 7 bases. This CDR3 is CASSHGTAPYEQYF. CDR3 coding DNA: TGTGCCAGCAGCCACGGGACAGCCCCCTACGAGCAGTACTTC.